The sequence of this T cell receptor beta chain was determined in a study of T cells in localized non-small cell lung cancer. Whole-study findings and limits: There were a median around 59 of the top 100 tumor clones appearing in adjacent lung. Adjacent uninvolved lung had the highest clonality, suggesting focused antigen responses.

Unmatched junction bases numbered 5, after V lost 2 bases and J lost 7 bases. There are 15 residues in the CDR3. In germline, CDR1 is SGHNT, CDR2 YENEEA. The table came from immunoSEQ multiplex PCR; TCRdb's copy has only in-frame clones and leaves some out. The sample records around 130,000 clones, roughly 90% being singletons. Notes on this clone: Its specificity is unknown.

Material: peripheral blood, obtained before any cancer treatment. The J gene is TRBJ2-2, the V gene TRBV11-3, with 9 bases that match TRBD2. The clonotype was recovered from a female donor of 60 years or more with stage I lung adenocarcinoma. The CDR3 nucleotides read TGTGCCAGCAGCTTATTAGCGGGAGCCGGCGGGGAGCTGTTTTTT. Translated, it gives CASSLLAGAGGELFF.